The clone carrying this TCR beta chain was found a few times. The data were taken from a study of regulatory T cells in long-lasting Graves disease. CDR1 is MNHEY and CDR2 is SVGEGT in the germline V gene. The CDR3 has 16 residues. Germline trimming cut 7 bases from V and 2 bases from J; bases unmatched to any gene: 8. Time point noted: newly diagnosed GD, antithyroid drugs for less than 3 months. Scientists built the TCR library using RNA that was extracted from PBMCs. Relying on iRepertoire HTBI primers and Arm-PCR of CDR3 regions, the team built TCR beta libraries. As processed by the authors: Samples revealed approximately 60 TRBV and approximately 15 TRBJ segments. TCRdb itself ran the multiplex PCR reads through MiXCR, one entry per CDR3 protein. The V and J calls were determined by TCRdb, not by the authors. The data hold a few hundred thousand distinct CDR3 sequences, with 15% observed a single time.

The same data also contributed to another study, on T cells in Graves' hyperthyroidism and ophthalmopathy. That study adds: The HTBI primer set drove a first-round RT-PCR of the TCR CDR3.

The source is a woman aged 40 to 50 with Graves disease. The V call is TRBV6-2 or TRBV6-3, the J call TRBJ1-5; 10 bases align to TRBD1. Here the sequenced sample was peripheral blood mononuclear cells (PBMCs), taken at new diagnosis, from a patient treated with antithyroid drugs. The CDR3 nucleotides read TGTGCCAGCACCCGGGACAGGGGAATTGGCAATCAGCCCCAGCATTTT. It codes for CASTRDRGIGNQPQHF.